This T cell receptor beta chain was recovered during a study of T cells in Graves' hyperthyroidism and ophthalmopathy. In the study overall: Initial diagnosis, before any treatment, was when peripheral blood was collected.

At least 3 on the Clinical Activity Score was recorded for ophthalmopathy patients, who also had NOSPECS grade at least 4 and duration under 3 months. Fresh peripheral blood, 8 to 10 ml, was the source of the PBMCs. Study-wide findings and caveats: Clonotypes that were expanded in thyroid above 0.001 mostly appeared in blood too.

V lost 0 bases and J 6 bases, leaving 19 bases between the germline ends. CDR1 is SGHDT and CDR2 is YYEEEE in the germline V gene. CDR3 length: 17 residues. With regard to this clonotype: The antigen is undetermined.

What was amplified from RNA transcripts were TCR beta CDR3 regions. Primed by the HTBI set, a first-round RT-PCR was run on the TCR CDR3. In TCRdb, the multiplex PCR reads were re-called with MiXCR into one record per CDR3 protein. The repertoire has more than 350,000 distinct CDR3 sequences, 13% to 15% of them found once; the top ten carry about 18%. This receptor was taken from a woman in her 30s with Graves' ophthalmopathy. The V call is TRBV5-6, the J call TRBJ1-5; D is ambiguous. Sequencing was done on a sample of blood. The CDR3 loop reads CASSLAAGVIQSQPQHF. The CDR3 region has the DNA TGTGCCAGCAGCTTGGCGGCTGGGGTAATACAATCTCAGCCCCAGCATTTT.